This T cell receptor (beta chain) was obtained from a study of shared clonotypes between healthy human individuals. This clone was recorded a few times. Data came from immunoSEQ multiplex PCR; TCRdb stores just in-frame clones and leaves some out. The sample consists of over 2 million clones, about 90% of them appearing once. This CDR3 region has 15 residues. V dropped 7 bases and J dropped 0 bases, with 15 bases sitting between them. Germline CDR1 reads LNHNV; CDR2 reads YYDKDF (reference sequence). Sequencing was done on a sample of naive CD4+ T cells from PBMCs. Subset: CD45RA+ positively selected. The origin of this receptor is a man younger than 35 in good health. Some clones in this sample may be carry-over from other donors' samples. V is TRBV15 and J is TRBJ1-2; D is ambiguous. Written as DNA, the CDR3 is TGTGCCACCAAAGACTCGGCTGTTACTAACTATGGCTACACCTTC. Translating gives CATKDSAVTNYGYTF. Combining the CDR3 with reference TRBV15 and TRBJ1-2 gives the whole variable domain DAMVIQNPRYQVTQFGKPVTLSCSQTLNHNVMYWYQQKSSQAPKLLFHYYDKDFNNEADTPDNFQSRRPNTSFCFLDIRSPGLGDTAMYLCATKDSAVTNYGYTFGSGTRLTVV.